This record covers a single T cell receptor beta chain. The clone's antigen remains unknown. Base qualities were left out, and no much larger clone turns up one base away. Separate from the approximately 700-subject first cohort, the validation cohort of roughly 120 subjects was the group to which the donors belonged. This sample was included in a study of cytomegalovirus exposure and HLA in healthy donors (dated by TCRdb to the late 2010s). Describing the broader study: The 500 to 800 repertoires of the first cohort and the 110 or so validation repertoires were produced on the same platform, according to a later analysis. The study aimed to test whether cataloging public T cell receptors could reveal signatures of past pathogen exposure. To predict cytomegalovirus infection status, the study brought together high-throughput TCR immunosequencing, statistical association of individual TCRs with disease status, and machine learning. Besides the first cohort of roughly 700 subjects, a separate validation cohort made up of 95 to 150 different subjects was used.

Including the terminal cysteine and phenylalanine, the CDR3 comprises 13 residues. The kept DNA is CDR3 alone, 39 bases in frame from the first base. Trimming at the junction amounts to 6 bases on V and 4 bases on J, and the germline ends lie 10 bases apart. The germline V gene (reference sequence) specifies LNHDA as CDR1 and SQIVND as CDR2. Libraries were built with the immunoSEQ multiplex PCR assay. Regarding the original processing steps: To diagnose cytomegalovirus status from the catalog of TCR beta chain sequences, a statistical classification framework was built. TCRdb's version of the immuneACCESS table is confined to in-frame rearrangements and falls short of the full clone set. An unresolved V gene accounts for under half of the shortfall where checked; the remainder is of unknown origin. The V and J calls and clone size were taken over from that table, and D and trimming were inferred from the DNA. Recorded for this sample are about 120,000 clones; roughly 90% of them occurred a single time. In total, the top ten clones hold about 6.3% of the sample.

Overall results and qualifications from the work: The authors suggested that the approach could potentially be extended to other disease states and immunological phenotypes. In vitro tests confirmed that a few of the cytomegalovirus-associated TCR beta chains recognize cytomegalovirus antigens. In the study, approximately 160 TCR beta chains were listed as associated with cytomegalovirus. In both the original and validation cohorts, the classifier was reported to diagnose cytomegalovirus status with high specificity and sensitivity. A later analysis lacked HLA typing for the validation cohort, so it scored co-occurrence in that cohort across all 130 or so repertoires. Of the cluster scores, roughly 93% were above 0 in a later analysis, which found that TCRs clustered in the first cohort also tended to co-occur in the 120 validation repertoires. Most TCR sequences were seen in very few donors, while some public TCRs were found in many individuals.

This chain is built from TRBV19 and TRBJ2-1; the D gene is unclear. This receptor was taken from a woman in her late teens or twenties in good health and CMV-seropositive. Input material: PBMCs. The nucleotide sequence reads as follows: TGTGCCAGTAGCCAATTACTATACAATGAGCAGTTCTTC. Translated, it reads CASSQLLYNEQFF.